Detailed here is one T cell receptor (beta chain). The entry originates in a study of human T cells and chemical hapten exposure. The time point here: patch test 1, 2 weeks after DPC sensitization. Described treatment: therapeutic diphenylcyclopropenone sensitization with weekly scalp DPC. The length of the CDR3 is 16 residues. From germline, CDR1 is SGHKS and CDR2 YYEKEE (reference sequence). Trimming pared 4 bases from V and 1 base from J, leaving 16 bases between. The library gave individual cDNA molecules unique molecular identifiers. TCRdb reprocessed the RACE reads via MiXCR and lists one record per CDR3 protein. The data contain around 110,000 distinct CDR3 sequences, around 10% of them singletons.

The sequence was collected from a woman aged 45 to 65 with alopecia areata. Some clones in this sample may be carry-over from other donors' samples. Here the sequenced sample was whole blood, taken in connection with sensitization to the hapten diphenylcyclopropenone (DPC). The chain uses TRBV5-5 and TRBJ2-3; the D gene is possibly TRBD2 (6 bases). CDR3 sequence (DNA): TGTGCCAGCAGCCCCACCGGGGCTAGCGGCACAGATACGCAGTATTTT. Its translation: CASSPTGASGTDTQYF.